This T cell receptor beta chain derives from a study of a mutant IDH1 vaccine in newly diagnosed glioma. Whole-study context: Males made up about 60% and females 37.5% of treated patients, whose mean age was around 41 years. The study held visit V12 at week 35 and visit V13 at week 47.

This sample's time point: week 47, end of study. Vaccination used 300 ug of mutant IDH1 20-mer peptide per dose, with topical imiquimod. Patients in the study were vaccinated eight times, receiving shots in weeks 1, 3, 5, 7, 11, 15, 19 and 23. The donor cohort comprised cases of new WHO grade 3 or 4 IDH1-mutant, ATRX-lost astrocytoma. About this clone itself: Its cognate antigen is unknown.

The table came from immunoSEQ multiplex PCR; TCRdb's copy has only in-frame clones and leaves some out. This sample has approximately 80,000 clones, with approximately 75% found just once. J gave up 5 bases and V 6 bases, and 5 bases lay outside the gene matches. The CDR3 covers 15 residues. The V gene's germline CDR1 is SGHTA and CDR2 FQGNSA. V is TRBV7-2 and J is TRBJ2-5; 14 positions agree with TRBD2. This TCR derives from a man between 40 and 49 years old with glioma. The sequenced sample was PBMCs, obtained from a glioma patient whose treatment included an IDH1 peptide vaccine. The CDR3 protein is CASSPTSGRGETQYF. As DNA, the CDR3 is TGTGCCAGCAGTCCGACTAGCGGGAGGGGGGAGACCCAGTACTTC.